This TCR beta chain was captured by sequencing in a study of T-cell reconstitution after alpha-beta-depleted transplantation in children. The sample holds many counts of this clonotype. Its antigen remains unknown. Study-level points and caveats: Hyperexpanded clones declined; after one year, newly produced T cells mostly supplied diversity. By about two months after transplant, alpha-beta T cells reportedly arose from several hundred graft clones that had expanded. Surviving thymic progenitors and recipient T cells were the source of high TCRbeta diversity at day 60 in some patients.

Preparation of the TCRbeta library used unique molecular identifiers. In TCRdb, the PCR reads were re-called with MiXCR into one record per CDR3 protein. The sample includes hundreds of thousands of distinct CDR3 sequences, 8.2% of them seen just once. CDR3 length equals 15 residues. CDR1 is SGHAT and CDR2 is FQNNGV in the germline V gene. V lost 1 base and J 1 base, leaving 7 bases between the germline ends. V and J are TRBV11-2 and TRBJ2-2; D possibly corresponds to TRBD2 (5 bases). The sequence came from a male patient aged 10 to 17 who had a stem cell transplant for acute lymphoblastic leukemia, so the T cells may come from the graft donor. The sample was PBMCs, mostly from graft donor cells, taken 180 days after TCRalphabeta/CD19-depleted stem cell transplant. This CDR3 reads CASSLAGMNTGELFF. The CDR3, as DNA: TGTGCCAGCAGCTTAGCGGGAATGAACACCGGGGAGCTGTTTTTT.